This is a list of T cell receptor beta chains from one sample in a study of T cell responses to AZD1222 COVID-19 vaccine. Generated by immunoSEQ multiplex PCR, the TCRdb table keeps only in-frame clones and is missing some. The sample includes about 110,000 clones, about 90% seen only once; the top ten take under 9.5%. This specimen was peripheral blood, taken 28 days after the second AZD1222 dose. These receptors were taken from an adult who received the AZD1222 COVID-19 vaccine. Both conserved end residues are part of each CDR3. D genes are given only for firm matches.

TRBJ2-7,12,-,TRBV27,CASRSGWDEQYF,TGTGCCAGCAGATCAGGGTGGGACGAGCAGTACTTC
TRBJ2-7,14,-,TRBV28,CASSFPSGLYEQYF,TGTGCCAGCAGTTTCCCCTCGGGCCTCTACGAGCAGTACTTC
TRBJ1-6,14,TRBD1,TRBV6-5,CASSRQGRNSPLHF,TGTGCCAGCAGCCGACAGGGGAGGAATTCACCCCTCCACTTT
TRBJ2-7,14,-,TRBV6-1,CASSEVGTSYEQYF,TGTGCCAGCAGTGAAGTCGGGACCTCCTACGAGCAGTACTTC
TRBJ2-1,16,TRBD2,TRBV28,CASSSGLAGSRHEQFF,TGTGCCAGCAGTTCCGGACTAGCGGGAAGCCGGCATGAGCAGTTCTTC
TRBJ1-1,14,-,TRBV6-5,CASKPQGGASEAFF,TGTGCCAGCAAGCCCCAGGGTGGGGCGTCCGAAGCTTTCTTT
TRBJ1-1,13,-,TRBV6-5,CASRPTGTTEAFF,TGTGCCAGCAGGCCTACAGGGACCACTGAAGCTTTCTTT
TRBJ2-2,18,TRBD2,TRBV7-3,CASSSRGGHFESTGELFF,TGTGCCAGCAGCTCTCGGGGGGGGCACTTCGAGAGCACCGGGGAGCTGTTTTTT
TRBJ2-1,19,TRBD2,TRBV11-2,CASSLGGLAGGQLYNEQFF,TGTGCCAGCAGCTTAGGAGGACTAGCGGGAGGCCAGCTCTACAATGAGCAGTTCTTC
TRBJ1-1,12,-,TRBV5-5,CAGSLAYTRAFF,TGTGCCGGCAGCTTGGCGTACACCAGAGCTTTCTTT